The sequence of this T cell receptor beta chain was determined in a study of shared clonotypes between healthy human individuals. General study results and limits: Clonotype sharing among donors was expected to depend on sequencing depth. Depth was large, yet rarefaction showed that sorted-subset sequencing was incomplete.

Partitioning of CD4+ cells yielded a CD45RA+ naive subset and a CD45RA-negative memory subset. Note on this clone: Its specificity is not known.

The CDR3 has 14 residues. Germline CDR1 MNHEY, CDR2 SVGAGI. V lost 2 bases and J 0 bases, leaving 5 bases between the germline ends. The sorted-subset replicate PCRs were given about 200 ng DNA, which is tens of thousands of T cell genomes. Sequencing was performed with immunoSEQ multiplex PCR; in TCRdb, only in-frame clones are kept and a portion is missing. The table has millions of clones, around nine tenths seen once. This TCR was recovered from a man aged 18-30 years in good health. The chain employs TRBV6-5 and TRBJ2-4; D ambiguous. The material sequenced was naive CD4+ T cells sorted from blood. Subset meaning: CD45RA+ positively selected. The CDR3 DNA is TGTGCCAGCAGTTACGGCACAGCCAAAAACATTCAGTACTTC. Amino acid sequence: CASSYGTAKNIQYF.